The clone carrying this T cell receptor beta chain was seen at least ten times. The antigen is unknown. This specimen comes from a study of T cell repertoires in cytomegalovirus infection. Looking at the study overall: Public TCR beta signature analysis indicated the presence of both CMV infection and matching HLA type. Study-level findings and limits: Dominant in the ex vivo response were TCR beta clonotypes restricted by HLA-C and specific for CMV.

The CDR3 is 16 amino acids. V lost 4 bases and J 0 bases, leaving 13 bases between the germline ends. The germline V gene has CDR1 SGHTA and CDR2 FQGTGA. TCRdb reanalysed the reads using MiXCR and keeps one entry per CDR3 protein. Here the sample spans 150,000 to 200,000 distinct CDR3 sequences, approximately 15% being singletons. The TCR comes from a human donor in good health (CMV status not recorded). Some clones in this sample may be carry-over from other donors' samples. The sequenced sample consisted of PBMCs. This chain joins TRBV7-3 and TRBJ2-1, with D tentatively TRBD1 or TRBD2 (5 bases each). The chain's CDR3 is CASSWGKRDSYNEQFF. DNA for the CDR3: TGTGCCAGCAGCTGGGGGAAAAGGGACTCCTACAATGAGCAGTTCTTC. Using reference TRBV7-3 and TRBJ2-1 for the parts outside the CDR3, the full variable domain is GAGVSQTPSNKVTEKGKYVELRCDPISGHTALYWYRQSLGQGPEFLIYFQGTGAADDSGLPNDRFFAVRPEGSVSTLKIQRTERGDSAVYLCASSWGKRDSYNEQFFGPGTRLTVL.